This TCR beta chain derives from a study of control samples from healthy donors and cancer patients. Trimming took 5 bases from V and 4 from J, leaving 12 bases between them. Germline V gene data show CDR1 as SGHAT and CDR2 as FQDESV (reference sequence). The CDR3 consists of 14 residues. Profiling relied on immunoSEQ multiplex PCR, and the TCRdb table lists in-frame clones only, not all of them. The sample comprises 25,000 to 35,000 clones, 91% of which are singletons, and approximately 12% rests with the top ten. The sequencing sample was made of PBMCs. The chain employs TRBV11-1 and TRBJ2-1; perhaps TRBD1 as D (6 bases). This receptor was identified in a man in his fifties with lung cancer. CDR3 nucleotides: TGTGCCAGCAGCGGCAGGACAGATTACAATGAGCAGTTCTTC. Its protein product is CASSGRTDYNEQFF.